One and the same sample provided the 32 T cell receptor beta chains below, sequenced in a study of blood T cell repertoires in COVID-19. The method was immunoSEQ multiplex PCR; TCRdb's version includes in-frame clones alone and lacks a portion of them. Of 150,000 to 200,000 clones in the sample, around nine tenths are singletons; the top ten hold roughly 3%. Sequenced material: peripheral blood. The receptor set was obtained from a man in his 70s with acute or convalescent COVID-19.

The chain links TRBV12-3 or TRBV12-4 to TRBJ1-1; D is undetermined. The V end was cut by 1 base, the J end by 9 bases, with 12 bases between. CDR3 length equals 13 residues. The CDR3 sequence: CASSLDQISKAFF. The CDR3 DNA reads TGTGCCAGCAGTTTAGACCAGATATCGAAAGCTTTCTTT.

V gene TRBV7-3 combines with J gene TRBJ2-5; possibly TRBD2 for D (6 bases). V dropped 5 bases and J dropped 6 bases, with 19 bases sitting between them. The CDR3 spans 15 residues. Germline assignment: CDR1 SGHTA and CDR2 FQGTGA. The CDR3 loop is CASSLTSGLSQTQYF. The CDR3 DNA reads TGTGCCAGCAGCCTCACCTCAGGACTAAGCCAGACCCAGTACTTC.

The chain is built from TRBV9 and TRBJ2-1, with D possibly TRBD1 on 6 matching bases. CDR3 size: 14 residues. V lost 2 bases and J lost 3, with 9 bases in between. Per germline, CDR1 SGDLS and CDR2 YYNGEE. This CDR3 reads CASSVGGLYNEQFF. In DNA, the CDR3 is TGTGCCAGCAGCGTTGGGGGCCTCTACAATGAGCAGTTCTTC.

The rearrangement uses TRBV11-3 and TRBJ2-1; tentative D call: TRBD2 (6 bases). The CDR3 contains 16 residues. V was trimmed by 3 bases and J by 3 bases, leaving 15 bases between them. CDR1 is SGHNT and CDR2 is YENEEA in the germline V gene. The CDR3 nucleotides read TGTGCCAGCAGCTTGAGGACTACGACCAACTACAATGAGCAGTTCTTC. This codes for CASSLRTTTNYNEQFF.

V is TRBV19 and J is TRBJ2-7; D is unclear. Deletions cut 4 bases from V and 4 bases from J, with 14 bases between. Looked up from germline, CDR1 is LNHDA and CDR2 is SQIVND (reference sequence). This CDR3 is 14 amino acids long. The CDR3 sequence is CASSSPRLPYEQYF. CDR3 nucleotides: TGTGCCAGTAGTAGCCCCAGGCTCCCGTACGAGCAGTACTTC.

This clone was seen just once. The genes are TRBV28 and TRBJ1-1, with 8 bases matching TRBD1. The V gene end was trimmed by 5 bases and the J gene end by 1 base; junction bases not matched to a gene: 6. Germline assignment: CDR1 MDHEN and CDR2 SYDVKM. CDR3 size: 15 residues. The DNA of the CDR3 is TGTGCCAGCAGTCCCCCGACAGGGGCGAACACTGAAGCTTTCTTT. It specifies CASSPPTGANTEAFF.

V is TRBV7-2 and J is TRBJ1-6, with unresolved D. Germline V gene lookup returns CDR1 SGHTA and CDR2 FQGNSA. The CDR3 covers 13 residues. V was pared by 5 bases and J by 2 bases, with 4 bases between. DNA for the CDR3: TGTGCCAGCAGCCCTCCCTATAATTCACCCCTCCACTTT. Encoded protein: CASSPPYNSPLHF.

The genes are TRBV10-3 and TRBJ1-3; the D is unclear. CDR3 size: 12 residues. In germline, CDR1 is ENHRY, CDR2 SYGVKD. CDR3 loop: CATGNSGNTIYF. CDR3 in DNA: TGTGCTACGGGGAACTCTGGAAACACCATATATTTT.

Only one count was recorded for this clone. The CDR3 protein is CASNTGGSGELFF. For the CDR3, the DNA is TGTGCCAGCAACACCGGGGGTAGCGGGGAGCTGTTTTTT. The chain recombines TRBV9 with TRBJ2-2; TRBD2 is a possible D gene (6 bases). Germline V gene lookup returns CDR1 SGDLS and CDR2 YYNGEE. CDR3 length: 13 amino acids. V gave up 6 bases and J gave up 7 bases, with 13 bases separating them.

The chain employs TRBV4-2 and TRBJ1-1; D call uncertain. There are 15 residues in the CDR3. CDR1 is LGHNA, CDR2 YNFKEQ, per germline. V lost 0 bases and J lost 3, with 11 bases in between. The CDR3 DNA reads TGTGCCAGCAGCCAAGATCCTGGGAGGGACACTGAAGCTTTCTTT. It is translated as CASSQDPGRDTEAFF.

The CDR3 sequence is CASSEDRVNTEAFF. The CDR3 bases are TGTGCCAGCAGTGAAGACAGGGTGAACACTGAAGCTTTCTTT. This chain joins TRBV2 and TRBJ1-1; D might be TRBD1 (6 bases). V lost 1 base and J 0 bases, leaving 6 bases between the germline ends. The CDR3 has 14 residues. Per the germline V gene, CDR1 is SNHLY and CDR2 is FYNNEI.

The chain employs TRBV4-3 and TRBJ1-4; D is uncertain. The CDR3 contains 17 residues. Trimming removed 4 bases from V and 0 bases from J, with 15 bases in between. Per germline, CDR1 LGHNA and CDR2 YSLEER. CDR3 sequence: CASSPSAFPATNEKLFF. CDR3 in DNA: TGCGCCAGCAGCCCCAGCGCTTTCCCTGCAACTAATGAAAAACTGTTTTTT.

This clone occurred a few times. This chain joins TRBV2 and TRBJ2-7; no clear D. Germline V CDR1 and CDR2: SNHLY, FYNNEI. The ends were cut back, 6 bases at V and 4 bases at J, with 13 bases in the middle. The CDR3 consists of 13 residues. The CDR3 is CASRAAPMYEQYF. As DNA, the CDR3 is TGTGCCAGCAGGGCGGCGCCGATGTACGAGCAGTACTTC.

The genes are TRBV20-1 and TRBJ1-5, with unresolved D. V was pared by 3 bases and J by 4 bases, with 7 bases between. Germline CDR1 is DFQATT and CDR2 is SNEGSKA (reference sequence). The CDR3 consists of 12 residues. Here the CDR3 reads CSASKENQPQHF. The DNA of the CDR3 is TGCAGTGCTAGTAAGGAGAATCAGCCCCAGCATTTT.

On this clone: One junction end does not reproduce the germline sequence, and a read error may be involved. This rearrangement joins TRBV6-1 to TRBJ2-4; weak D call: TRBD2 (6 bases). Per the germline V gene, CDR1 is MNHNS and CDR2 is SASEGT. The length of the CDR3 is 15 residues. CDR3 nucleotide sequence: TGTGCCAGCAGGGAAGGCCGGGCGGGGCTTGACATTCAGTACTTC. This gives the protein CASREGRAGLDIQYF.

The rearrangement links TRBV18 to TRBJ1-5, with a weak D call TRBD1 (5 bases). Per germline, CDR1 KGHSH and CDR2 LQKENI. This CDR3 comprises 16 residues. The germline V and J ends were trimmed by 3 bases and 4 bases, with 16 bases remaining between them. The chain's CDR3 is CASSPGVGGRNQPQHF. DNA for the CDR3: TGTGCCAGCTCACCCGGCGTCGGGGGGAGGAATCAGCCCCAGCATTTT.

This clone came up once. The J gene is TRBJ1-1, the V gene TRBV6-5, with D possibly matching TRBD1 (6 bases). This CDR3 has 13 amino acids. The germline V and J ends were trimmed by 6 bases and 1 base, with 9 bases remaining between them. Per germline, CDR1 MNHEY and CDR2 SVGAGI. CDR3 protein: CASRTGTNTEAFF. The CDR3 coding sequence is TGTGCCAGCAGAACAGGGACGAACACTGAAGCTTTCTTT.

The chain carries TRBV7-8 and TRBJ2-1; D is unclear. This CDR3 is 12 amino acids long. Germline values: CDR1 SGHVS, CDR2 FQNEAQ. Trimming cost V 5 bases and J 8 bases, with 10 bases left between them. The CDR3 DNA is TGTGCCAGCAGCCTGAGGCGTGATGAGCAGTTCTTC. Translated: CASSLRRDEQFF.

The chain is built from TRBV24-1 and TRBJ2-3; no reliable D call. This CDR3 has 13 residues. Germline CDR1 is KGHDR and CDR2 is SFDVKD. Trimming took off 0 bases at V and 9 bases at J, with 9 bases between the two ends. The CDR3 protein is CATSDLHTLTQYF. The CDR3 DNA reads TGTGCCACCAGTGATTTGCACACGTTGACGCAGTATTTT.

CDR3 sequence (DNA): TGTGCCAGCTCACCACTACAGGGGCCGAGCGAGCAGTACTTC. Its translation is CASSPLQGPSEQYF. The gene calls are TRBV18 and TRBJ2-7, with TRBD1 matching 7 bases. With 1 base clipped from V and 6 bases from J, the junction kept 6 bases outside the gene matches. This CDR3 is 14 amino acids long. Germline lookup yields CDR1 KGHSH and CDR2 LQKENI.

This chain links TRBV5-6 with TRBJ2-1; 16 bases are shared with TRBD2. This CDR3 is 19 amino acids long. CDR1 is SGHDT and CDR2 is YYEEEE in the germline V gene. Trimming took 4 bases from V and 7 from J; bases not matched to a gene: 14. In DNA, the CDR3 is TGTGCCAGCAGCACGGCCGGGACTAGCGGGAGGGCCAGTTATAATGAGCAGTTCTTC. Protein sequence: CASSTAGTSGRASYNEQFF.

The CDR3 DNA reads TGCGCCAGCAGTCCTTGCGCTGAACAGGTAAGAGAGTACAATGAGCAGTTCTTC. This gives the protein CASSPCAEQVREYNEQFF. This chain joins TRBV23-1 and TRBJ2-1, with D possibly being TRBD1 (5 bases). TRBV23-1 is an open reading frame whose function is uncertain. The V and J ends lost 4 bases and 4 bases respectively, with 23 bases between them. CDR3 length: 18 amino acids.

The rearrangement uses TRBV5-1 and TRBJ2-3; D unresolved. The CDR3 is made up of 14 amino acids. V shed 0 bases and J shed 2 bases, with 7 bases lying between them. CDR1 SGHRS and CDR2 YFSETQ come from the germline V gene. The CDR3 region is CASSLGANTDTQYF. Written as DNA, the CDR3 is TGCGCCAGCAGCTTGGGGGCTAACACAGATACGCAGTATTTT.

Written as DNA, the CDR3 is TGTGCCAGCAGTACCGGGACTAGGGGGGATACGCAGTATTTT. Its protein is CASSTGTRGDTQYF. The chain is built from TRBV6-6 and TRBJ2-3, with 8 nucleotides matching TRBD2. Per germline, CDR1 MNHNY and CDR2 SVGAGI (reference sequence). V trimming: 5 bases; J trimming: 6 bases; junction bases outside the gene matches: 7. The CDR3 sequence is 14 residues long.

The chain uses TRBV6-5 and TRBJ2-1, with TRBD1 as a possible D gene (6 bases). V shed 8 bases and J shed 0 bases, with 11 bases lying between them. Germline assignment: CDR1 MNHEY and CDR2 SVGAGI. This CDR3 is 14 amino acids long. The CDR3: CASFRGVSYNEQFF. CDR3 in DNA: TGTGCCAGCTTCAGGGGCGTCTCCTACAATGAGCAGTTCTTC.

The chain employs TRBV29-1 and TRBJ1-1, with D hard to call. V was pared by 6 bases and J by 1 base, with 12 bases between. This CDR3 contains 13 residues. Germline CDR1 SQVTM, CDR2 ANQGSEA. In DNA, the CDR3 is TGCAGCGTCCACCAGGATGGGAACACTGAAGCTTTCTTT. Amino acids: CSVHQDGNTEAFF.

V usage is TRBV28 and J usage is TRBJ1-2, with TRBD1 matching over 11 bases. Per germline, CDR1 MDHEN and CDR2 SYDVKM. V lost 4 bases, J lost 14 bases, and 9 bases stayed unmatched. The CDR3 has 13 residues. CDR3 DNA sequence: TGTGCCAGCAGTTCCGGGGACAGGGGGATTGGAACCTTC. Translating gives CASSSGDRGIGTF.

The chain uses TRBV4-3 and TRBJ2-3; 9 nucleotides match TRBD2. Looked up from germline, CDR1 is LGHNA and CDR2 is YSLEER. This CDR3 has 16 residues. With V trimmed by 0 bases and J by 5 bases, 6 bases remained unmatched. CDR3 protein: CASSQDRAAGGDTQYF. The DNA for the CDR3 is TGCGCCAGCAGCCAAGATCGTGCAGCGGGGGGAGATACGCAGTATTTT.

This chain links TRBV2 with TRBJ2-1; D remains unclear. V was shortened by 10 bases and J by 6 bases, with 10 bases between the two germline ends. Germline V gene data show CDR1 as SNHLY and CDR2 as FYNNEI. This CDR3 has 11 amino acids. Written as DNA, the CDR3 is TGTGCCACTCTGCGTCCCAATGAGCAGTTCTTC. It encodes CATLRPNEQFF.

This rearrangement joins TRBV27 to TRBJ2-3; 9 bases fit TRBD2. This CDR3 has 16 amino acids. V shed 4 bases, J shed 0 bases, and the junction held 5 bases outside the gene matches. Germline CDR1 is MNHEY and CDR2 is SMNVEV (reference sequence). CDR3 in amino acids: CASSSLAGASTDTQYF. The CDR3 coding sequence is TGTGCCAGCAGTTCCTTAGCGGGAGCTAGCACAGATACGCAGTATTTT.

V gene TRBV19 combines with J gene TRBJ1-2; no definite D call. The CDR3 has 12 amino acids. Germline CDR1 reads LNHDA; CDR2 reads SQIVND (reference sequence). Trimming pared 1 base from V and 8 bases from J, leaving 8 bases between. DNA of the CDR3: TGTGCCAGTAGTATAGCCGGGGTCGGCTACACCTTC. This codes for CASSIAGVGYTF.

The rearrangement joins TRBV9 to TRBJ1-1; 9 nucleotides line up with TRBD1. The V and J ends lost 2 bases and 4 bases, in that order; junction bases with no gene match: 9. The CDR3 extends over 16 amino acids. Germline V CDR1 and CDR2: SGDLS, YYNGEE. CDR3 in DNA: TGTGCCAGCAGCGTCGTAGGGGGACAGGGCGCCACTGAAGCTTTCTTT. It encodes CASSVVGGQGATEAFF. Filled out from reference TRBV9 and TRBJ1-1, the complete variable domain reads DSGVTQTPKHLITATGQRVTLRCSPRSGDLSVYWYQQSLDQGLQFLIQYYNGEERAKGNILERFSAQQFPDLHSELNLSSLELGDSALYFCASSVVGGQGATEAFFGQGTRLTVV.